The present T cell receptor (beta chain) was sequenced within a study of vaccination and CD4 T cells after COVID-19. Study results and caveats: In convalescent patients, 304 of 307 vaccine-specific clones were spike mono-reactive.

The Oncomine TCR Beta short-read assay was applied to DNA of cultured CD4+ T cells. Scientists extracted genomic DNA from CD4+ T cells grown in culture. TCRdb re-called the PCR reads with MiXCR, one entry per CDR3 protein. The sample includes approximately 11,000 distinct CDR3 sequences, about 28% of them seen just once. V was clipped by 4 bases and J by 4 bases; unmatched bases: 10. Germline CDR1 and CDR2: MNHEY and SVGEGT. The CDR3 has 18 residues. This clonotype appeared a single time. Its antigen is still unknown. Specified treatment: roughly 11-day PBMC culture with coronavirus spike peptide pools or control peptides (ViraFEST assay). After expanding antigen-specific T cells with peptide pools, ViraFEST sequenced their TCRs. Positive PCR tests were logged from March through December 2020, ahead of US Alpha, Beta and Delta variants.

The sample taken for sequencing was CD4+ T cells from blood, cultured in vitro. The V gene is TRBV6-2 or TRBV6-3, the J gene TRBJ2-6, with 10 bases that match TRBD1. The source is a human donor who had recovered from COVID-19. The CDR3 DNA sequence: TGTGCCAGCAGTTCCGTCCCGGGACAGGGGACAGGGGCCAACGTCCTGACTTTC. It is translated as CASSSVPGQGTGANVLTF.